This T cell receptor (beta chain) stems from a study of T-cell reconstitution after alpha-beta-depleted transplantation in children. Study results and limitations: Diversity and T-cell counts at one year after transplant derived mostly from new T cells. Two months or so post-transplant, alpha-beta T cells reportedly derived from several hundred expanded graft clones.

Germline lookup yields CDR1 ENHRY and CDR2 SYGVKD. CDR3 length: 14 residues. Trimming pared 7 bases from V and 5 bases from J, leaving 17 bases between. During its preparation, the TCRbeta library received unique molecular identifiers. TCRdb used MiXCR to reprocess the PCR reads, holding one entry per CDR3 protein. Of roughly 66,000 distinct CDR3 sequences listed, roughly 5.2% are singletons. This clonotype was recorded many times. The antigen remains unidentified. Source: PBMCs, mostly from graft donor cells, taken 180 days after TCRalphabeta/CD19-depleted stem cell transplant. The gene calls are TRBV10-3 and TRBJ2-5; D may correspond to TRBD1 or TRBD2 (5 bases each). The TCR comes from a boy under three years old who had a stem cell transplant for acute myeloid leukemia, so the T cells may come from the graft donor. The CDR3 protein is CAIINQQWGETQYF. CDR3 DNA sequence: TGTGCCATCATAAATCAACAGTGGGGGGAGACCCAGTACTTC.